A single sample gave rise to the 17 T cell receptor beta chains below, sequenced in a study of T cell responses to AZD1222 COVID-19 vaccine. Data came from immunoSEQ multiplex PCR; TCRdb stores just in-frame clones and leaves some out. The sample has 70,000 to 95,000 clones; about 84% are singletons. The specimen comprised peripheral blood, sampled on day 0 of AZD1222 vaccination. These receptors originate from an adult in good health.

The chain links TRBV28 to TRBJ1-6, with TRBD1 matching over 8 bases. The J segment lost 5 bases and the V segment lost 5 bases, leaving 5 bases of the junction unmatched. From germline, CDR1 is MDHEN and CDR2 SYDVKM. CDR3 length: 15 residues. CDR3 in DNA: TGTGCCAGCAGTACTGGACAGGGCAATAATTCACCCCTCCACTTT. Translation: CASSTGQGNNSPLHF.

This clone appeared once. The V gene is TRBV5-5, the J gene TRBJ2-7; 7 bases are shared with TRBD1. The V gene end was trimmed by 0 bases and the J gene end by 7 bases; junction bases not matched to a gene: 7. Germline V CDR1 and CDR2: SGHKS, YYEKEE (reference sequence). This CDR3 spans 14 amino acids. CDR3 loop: CASSLAWTGGEQYF. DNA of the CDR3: TGTGCCAGCAGCTTGGCCTGGACAGGCGGTGAGCAGTACTTC.

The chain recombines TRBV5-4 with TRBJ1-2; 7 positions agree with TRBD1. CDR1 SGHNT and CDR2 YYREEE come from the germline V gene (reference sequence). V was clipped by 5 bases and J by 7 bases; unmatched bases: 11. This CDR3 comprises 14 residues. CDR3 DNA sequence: TGTGCCAGCAGTCCTGGACAGGCGGAAAGTGGCTACACCTTC. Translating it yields CASSPGQAESGYTF.

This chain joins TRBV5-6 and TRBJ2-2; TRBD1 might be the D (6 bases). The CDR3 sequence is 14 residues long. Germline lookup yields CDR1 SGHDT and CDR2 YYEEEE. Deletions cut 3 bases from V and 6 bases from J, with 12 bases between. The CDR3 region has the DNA TGTGCCAGCAGCTGGACAGTGGGGGCCGGGGAGCTGTTTTTT. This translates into CASSWTVGAGELFF.

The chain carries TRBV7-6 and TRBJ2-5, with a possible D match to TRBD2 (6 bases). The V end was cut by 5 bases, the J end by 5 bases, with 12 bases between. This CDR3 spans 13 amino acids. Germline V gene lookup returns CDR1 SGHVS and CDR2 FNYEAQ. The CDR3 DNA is TGTGCCAGCAGCACTAGCAGGACGGAGACCCAGTACTTC. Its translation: CASSTSRTETQYF.

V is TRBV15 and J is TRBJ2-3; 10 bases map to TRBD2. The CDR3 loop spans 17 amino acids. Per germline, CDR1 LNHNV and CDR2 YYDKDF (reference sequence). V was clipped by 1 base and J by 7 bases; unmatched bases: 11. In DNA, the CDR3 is TGTGCCACCAGCAGAGTACTTCCGGGACTAGCGAGGCATACGCAGTATTTT. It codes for CATSRVLPGLARHTQYF.

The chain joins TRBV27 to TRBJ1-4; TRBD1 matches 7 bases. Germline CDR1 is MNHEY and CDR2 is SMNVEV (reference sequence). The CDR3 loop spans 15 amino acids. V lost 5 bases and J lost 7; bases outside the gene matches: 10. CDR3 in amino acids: CASSLRGGAGEKLFF. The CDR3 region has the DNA TGTGCCAGCAGTCTCCGAGGGGGCGCCGGTGAAAAACTGTTTTTT.

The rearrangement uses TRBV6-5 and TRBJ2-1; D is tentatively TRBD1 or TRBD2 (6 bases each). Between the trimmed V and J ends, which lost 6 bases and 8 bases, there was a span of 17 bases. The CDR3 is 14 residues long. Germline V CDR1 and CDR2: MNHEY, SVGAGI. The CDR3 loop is CASSHKGGTDEQFF. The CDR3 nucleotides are TGTGCCAGCAGCCATAAGGGGGGCACGGATGAGCAGTTCTTC.

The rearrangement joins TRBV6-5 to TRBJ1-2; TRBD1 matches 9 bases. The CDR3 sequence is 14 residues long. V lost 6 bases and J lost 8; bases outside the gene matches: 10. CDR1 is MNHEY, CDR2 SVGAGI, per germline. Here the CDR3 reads CASSAAGTGHGYTF. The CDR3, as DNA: TGTGCCAGCAGCGCAGCCGGGACAGGGCACGGCTACACCTTC.

CDR3 sequence reads: CASSLGGGENTEAFF. Here the CDR3 DNA reads TGCGCCAGCAGCTTGGGGGGGGGCGAGAACACTGAAGCTTTCTTT. V gene TRBV5-1 combines with J gene TRBJ1-1; D possibly corresponds to TRBD1 (6 bases). CDR3 size: 15 residues. Germline V gene data show CDR1 as SGHRS and CDR2 as YFSETQ. Trimming removed 0 bases from V and 1 base from J, with 10 bases in between.

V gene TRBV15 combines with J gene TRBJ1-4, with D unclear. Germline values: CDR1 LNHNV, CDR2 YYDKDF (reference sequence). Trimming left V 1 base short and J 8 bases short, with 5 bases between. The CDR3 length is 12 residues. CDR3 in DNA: TGTGCCACCAGCAGAGTGAAAGAAAAACTGTTTTTT. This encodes CATSRVKEKLFF.

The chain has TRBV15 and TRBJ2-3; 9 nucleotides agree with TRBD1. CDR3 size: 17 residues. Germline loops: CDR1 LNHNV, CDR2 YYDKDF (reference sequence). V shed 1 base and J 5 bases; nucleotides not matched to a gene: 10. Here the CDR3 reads CATSRGGTGKIRDTQYF. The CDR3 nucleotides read TGTGCCACCAGCAGAGGGGGGACAGGGAAAATTAGAGATACGCAGTATTTT.

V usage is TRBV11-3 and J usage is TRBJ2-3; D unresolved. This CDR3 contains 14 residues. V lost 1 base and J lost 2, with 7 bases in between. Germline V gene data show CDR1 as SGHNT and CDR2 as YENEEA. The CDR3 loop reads CASSLGGITDTQYF. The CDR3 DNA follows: TGTGCCAGCAGCTTAGGCGGTATCACAGATACGCAGTATTTT.

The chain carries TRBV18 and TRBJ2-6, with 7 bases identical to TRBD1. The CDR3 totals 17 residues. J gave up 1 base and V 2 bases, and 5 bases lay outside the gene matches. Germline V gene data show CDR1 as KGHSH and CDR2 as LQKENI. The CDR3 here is CASSPRQGGSGANVLTF. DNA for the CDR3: TGTGCCAGCTCACCAAGACAGGGTGGGTCTGGGGCCAACGTCCTGACTTTC. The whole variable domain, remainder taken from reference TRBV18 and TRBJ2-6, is NAGVMQNPRHLVRRRGQEARLRCSPMKGHSHVYWYRQLPEEGLKFMVYLQKENIIDESGMPKERFSAEFPKEGPSILRIQQVVRGDSAAYFCASSPRQGGSGANVLTFGAGSRLTVL.

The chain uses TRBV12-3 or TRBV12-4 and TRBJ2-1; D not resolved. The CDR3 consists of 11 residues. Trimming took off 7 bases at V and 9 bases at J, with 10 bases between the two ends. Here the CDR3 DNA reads TGTGCCAGCACCTTAAGCAGTGAGCAGTTCTTC. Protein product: CASTLSSEQFF.

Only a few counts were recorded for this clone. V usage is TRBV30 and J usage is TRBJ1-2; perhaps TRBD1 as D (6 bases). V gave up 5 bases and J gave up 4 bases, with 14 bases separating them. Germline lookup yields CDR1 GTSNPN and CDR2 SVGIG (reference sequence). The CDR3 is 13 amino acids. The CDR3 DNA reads TGTGCCTGGGGGGGAAGGGACATCTATGGCTACACCTTC. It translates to CAWGGRDIYGYTF.

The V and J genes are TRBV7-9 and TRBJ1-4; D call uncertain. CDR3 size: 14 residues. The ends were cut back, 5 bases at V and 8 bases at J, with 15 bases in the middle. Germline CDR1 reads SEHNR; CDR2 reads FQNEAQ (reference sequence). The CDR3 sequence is CASSPGLRQEKLFF. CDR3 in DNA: TGTGCCAGCAGCCCCGGCCTCAGGCAAGAAAAACTGTTTTTT.